Each of the 10 T cell receptor beta chains below was sequenced from the same sample in a study of T cell changes during pregnancy in multiple sclerosis. Sequencing used immunoSEQ multiplex PCR; TCRdb keeps in-frame clones, though not all of them. The table shows almost 55,000 clones, with about nine tenths occurring only once. The source was CD8+ T cells from peripheral blood mononuclear cells, collected before pregnancy. Receptors were obtained from a female donor with multiple sclerosis, enrolled in a pregnancy study.

The gene calls are TRBV6-5 and TRBJ2-7; TRBD1 matches at 9 bases. The CDR3 is 15 residues long. Trimming cost V 5 bases and J 3 bases; bases outside gene matches: 8. Germline V lookup: CDR1 MNHEY, CDR2 SVGAGI. The CDR3 DNA reads TGTGCCAGCAGTGGCCGGGACAGGGCCGTCTACGAGCAGTACTTC. Encoded protein: CASSGRDRAVYEQYF.

J is TRBJ2-2 and V is TRBV6-5; no clear D. Germline V CDR1 and CDR2: MNHEY, SVGAGI. The V and J ends lost 6 bases and 3 bases respectively, with 5 bases between them. The CDR3 loop spans 12 amino acids. This CDR3 is CASSRDTGELFF. CDR3 bases: TGTGCCAGCAGCCGGGACACCGGGGAGCTGTTTTTT.

V gene TRBV6-1 combines with J gene TRBJ1-2; the D gene is possibly TRBD1 (5 bases). The CDR3 spans 14 residues. Germline values: CDR1 MNHNS, CDR2 SASEGT. V was clipped by 2 bases and J by 4 bases, with 11 bases between them. In nucleotides, the CDR3 is TGTGCCAGCAGTGAACTCCAGGGCCCCTATGGCTACACCTTC. Residues: CASSELQGPYGYTF.

This rearrangement joins TRBV4-2 to TRBJ2-7, with D perhaps TRBD2 (6 bases). The V end was cut by 1 base, the J end by 5 bases, with 15 bases between. Germline CDR1 LGHNA, CDR2 YNFKEQ. The CDR3 spans 15 residues. The CDR3 loop reads CASSQVQDGGDEQYF. DNA for the CDR3: TGTGCCAGCAGCCAAGTCCAGGACGGAGGGGACGAGCAGTACTTC.

The J gene is TRBJ2-7, the V gene TRBV19; 7 bases match TRBD1. This CDR3 contains 15 residues. The V and J ends lost 8 bases and 5 bases, in that order; junction bases with no gene match: 15. Germline-derived CDR1 and CDR2 are LNHDA and SQIVND (reference sequence). CDR3 region: CASAKTGQGPNEQYF. CDR3 coding DNA: TGTGCCAGTGCCAAGACAGGGCAAGGACCCAACGAGCAGTACTTC.

The chain is built from TRBV15 and TRBJ2-1, with 10 bases matching TRBD1. Looked up from germline, CDR1 is LNHNV and CDR2 is YYDKDF (reference sequence). The length of the CDR3 is 15 residues. V was pared by 5 bases and J by 5 bases, with 6 bases of the junction left unmatched. The CDR3 loop is CATSDPGQGHNEQFF. The CDR3 bases are TGTGCCACCAGCGATCCGGGACAGGGGCACAATGAGCAGTTCTTC.

V gene TRBV4-3 combines with J gene TRBJ1-2; D perhaps matches TRBD1 (5 bases). The germline gives CDR1 LGHNA, CDR2 YSLEER. The CDR3 is 13 amino acids. Between the trimmed V and J ends, which lost 1 base and 4 bases, there was a span of 7 bases. The CDR3 DNA reads as TGCGCCAGCAGCCAAGGGGGCAGCTATGGCTACACCTTC. It yields the protein CASSQGGSYGYTF.

The chain links TRBV15 to TRBJ1-1; D possibly corresponds to TRBD1 (6 bases). CDR3 length: 14 amino acids. CDR1 and CDR2 (germline): LNHNV, YYDKDF (reference sequence). V gave up 0 bases and J gave up 2 bases, with 7 bases separating them. The CDR3 sequence: CATSRDRGNTEAFF. The CDR3, as DNA: TGTGCCACCAGCAGAGACAGGGGTAACACTGAAGCTTTCTTT.

V is TRBV27 and J is TRBJ2-7; D is possibly TRBD1 (6 bases). The germline V and J ends were trimmed by 8 bases and 7 bases, with 21 bases remaining between them. The CDR3 spans 14 residues. Germline loops: CDR1 MNHEY, CDR2 SMNVEV (reference sequence). Here the CDR3 reads CASSRDNSRVEQYF. CDR3 sequence (DNA): TGTGCCAGCTCTCGGGACAACTCGAGGGTGGAGCAGTACTTC.

This rearrangement joins TRBV11-2 to TRBJ2-5; the D is unclear. Trimming cost V 1 base and J 1 base, with 7 bases left between them. Germline V lookup: CDR1 SGHAT, CDR2 FQNNGV. The CDR3 has 14 amino acids. CDR3 loop: CASSLASFQETQYF. DNA for the CDR3: TGTGCCAGCAGCTTAGCTTCTTTCCAAGAGACCCAGTACTTC.